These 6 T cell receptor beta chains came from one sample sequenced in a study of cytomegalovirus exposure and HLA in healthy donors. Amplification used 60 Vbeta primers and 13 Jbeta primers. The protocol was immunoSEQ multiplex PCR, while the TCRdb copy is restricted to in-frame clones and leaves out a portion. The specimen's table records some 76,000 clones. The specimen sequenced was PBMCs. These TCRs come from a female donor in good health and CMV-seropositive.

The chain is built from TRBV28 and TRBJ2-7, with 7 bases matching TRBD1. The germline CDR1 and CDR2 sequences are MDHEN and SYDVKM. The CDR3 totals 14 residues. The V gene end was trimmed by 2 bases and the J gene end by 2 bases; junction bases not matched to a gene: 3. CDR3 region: CASSLGQAPYEQYF. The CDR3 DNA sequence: TGTGCCAGCAGTTTAGGACAGGCCCCCTACGAGCAGTACTTC.

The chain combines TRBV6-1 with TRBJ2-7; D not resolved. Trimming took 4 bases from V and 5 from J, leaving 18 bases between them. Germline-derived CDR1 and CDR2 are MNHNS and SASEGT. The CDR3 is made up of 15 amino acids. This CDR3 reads CASSAVGQTRNEQYF. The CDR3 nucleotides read TGTGCCAGCAGTGCGGTGGGCCAGACAAGGAACGAGCAGTACTTC.

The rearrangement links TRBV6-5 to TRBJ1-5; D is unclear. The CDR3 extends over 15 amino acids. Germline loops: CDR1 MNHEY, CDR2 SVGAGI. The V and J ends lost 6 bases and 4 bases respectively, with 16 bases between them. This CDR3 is CASSPHGNSNQPQHF. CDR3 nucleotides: TGTGCCAGCAGCCCACACGGGAACAGTAATCAGCCCCAGCATTTT.

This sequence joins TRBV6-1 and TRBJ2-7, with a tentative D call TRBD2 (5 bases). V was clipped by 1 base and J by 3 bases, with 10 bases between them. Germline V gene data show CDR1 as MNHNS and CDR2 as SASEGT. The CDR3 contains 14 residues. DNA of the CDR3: TGTGCCAGCAGTGAAGGGGAGAACCTCTACGAGCAGTACTTC. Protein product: CASSEGENLYEQYF.

CDR3 amino acids: CASSSTSGTGGHEQYF. The CDR3 DNA reads as TGTGCCAGCAGCTCAACCTCCGGGACAGGGGGCCACGAGCAGTACTTC. The rearrangement links TRBV7-6 to TRBJ2-7, with 12 nucleotides matching TRBD1. The junction had 9 bases not matched to a gene; V was cut back by 4 bases and J by 5 bases. The CDR3 totals 16 residues. CDR1 and CDR2 (germline): SGHVS, FNYEAQ.

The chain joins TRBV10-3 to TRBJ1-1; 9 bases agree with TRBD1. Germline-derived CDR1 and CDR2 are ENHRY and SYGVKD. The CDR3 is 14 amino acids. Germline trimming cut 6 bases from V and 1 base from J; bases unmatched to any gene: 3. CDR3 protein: CAIRGTGKNTEAFF. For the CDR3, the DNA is TGTGCCATCAGGGGGACAGGGAAGAACACTGAAGCTTTCTTT.